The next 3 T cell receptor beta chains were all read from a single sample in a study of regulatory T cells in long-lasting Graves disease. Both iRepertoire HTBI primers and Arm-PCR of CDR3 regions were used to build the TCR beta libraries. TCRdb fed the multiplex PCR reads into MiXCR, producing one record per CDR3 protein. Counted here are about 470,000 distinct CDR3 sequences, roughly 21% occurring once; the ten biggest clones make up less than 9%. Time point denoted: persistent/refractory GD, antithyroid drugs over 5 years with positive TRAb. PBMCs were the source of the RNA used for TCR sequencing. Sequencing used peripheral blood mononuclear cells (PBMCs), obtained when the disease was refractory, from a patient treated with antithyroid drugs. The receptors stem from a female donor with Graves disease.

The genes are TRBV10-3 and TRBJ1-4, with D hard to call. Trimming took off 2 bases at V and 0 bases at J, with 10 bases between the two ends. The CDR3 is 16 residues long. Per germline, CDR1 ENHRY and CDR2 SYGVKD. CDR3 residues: CAISEGRTPTNEKLFF. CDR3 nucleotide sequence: TGTGCCATCAGTGAGGGACGGACCCCAACTAATGAAAAACTGTTTTTT.

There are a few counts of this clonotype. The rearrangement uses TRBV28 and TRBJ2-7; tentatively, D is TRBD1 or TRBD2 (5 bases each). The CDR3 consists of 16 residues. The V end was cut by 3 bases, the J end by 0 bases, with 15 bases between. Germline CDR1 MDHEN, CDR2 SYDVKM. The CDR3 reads CASSLGAWGSSYEQYF. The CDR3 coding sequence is TGTGCCAGCAGTTTGGGTGCCTGGGGGAGCTCCTACGAGCAGTACTTC.

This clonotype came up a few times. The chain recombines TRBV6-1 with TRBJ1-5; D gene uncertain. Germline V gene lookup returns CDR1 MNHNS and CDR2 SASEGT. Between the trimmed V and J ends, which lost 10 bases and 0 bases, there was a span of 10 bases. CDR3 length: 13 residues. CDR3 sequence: CATEHDSNQPQHF. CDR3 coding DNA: TGTGCCACCGAGCACGATAGCAATCAGCCCCAGCATTTT.